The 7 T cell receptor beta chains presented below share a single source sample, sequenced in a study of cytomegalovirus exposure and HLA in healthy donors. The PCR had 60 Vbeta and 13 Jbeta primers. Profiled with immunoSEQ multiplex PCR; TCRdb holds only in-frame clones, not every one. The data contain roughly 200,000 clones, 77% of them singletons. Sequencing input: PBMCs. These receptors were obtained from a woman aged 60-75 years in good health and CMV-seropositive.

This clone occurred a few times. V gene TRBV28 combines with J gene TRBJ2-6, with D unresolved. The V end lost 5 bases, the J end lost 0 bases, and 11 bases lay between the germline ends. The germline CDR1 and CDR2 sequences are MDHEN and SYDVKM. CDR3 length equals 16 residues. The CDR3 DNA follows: TGTGCCAGCAGTGCCCTCGACACCTCTGGGGCCAACGTCCTGACTTTC. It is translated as CASSALDTSGANVLTF.

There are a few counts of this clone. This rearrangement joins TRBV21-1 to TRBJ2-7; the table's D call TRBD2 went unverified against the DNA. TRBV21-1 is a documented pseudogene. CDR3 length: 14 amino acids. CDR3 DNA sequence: TGTGCCAGCAGCAAAGATAGCCGGACCTACGAGCAGTACTTC. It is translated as CASSKDSRTYEQYF.

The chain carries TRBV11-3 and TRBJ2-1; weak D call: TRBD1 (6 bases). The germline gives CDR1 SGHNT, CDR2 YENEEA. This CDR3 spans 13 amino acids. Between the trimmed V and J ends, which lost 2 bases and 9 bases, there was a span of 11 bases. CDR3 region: CASSLQGTGEQFF. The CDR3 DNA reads TGTGCCAGCAGCTTACAGGGGACGGGTGAGCAGTTCTTC.

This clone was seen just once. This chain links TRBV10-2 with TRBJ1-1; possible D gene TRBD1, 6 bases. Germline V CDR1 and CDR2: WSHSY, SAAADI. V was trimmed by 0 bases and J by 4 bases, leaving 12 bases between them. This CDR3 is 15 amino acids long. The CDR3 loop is CASSESRQGGTEAFF. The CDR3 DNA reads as TGCGCCAGCAGTGAGTCGAGACAAGGGGGCACTGAAGCTTTCTTT.

This CDR3 is CASSYSGRDYSYNEQFF. The CDR3, as DNA: TGTGCCAGCAGCTATAGCGGGAGGGACTACTCCTACAATGAGCAGTTCTTC. The V and J genes are TRBV11-3 and TRBJ2-1; 11 bases fit TRBD2. Per germline, CDR1 SGHNT and CDR2 YENEEA. The CDR3 runs 17 residues. V lost 4 bases and J lost 0; bases outside the gene matches: 5.

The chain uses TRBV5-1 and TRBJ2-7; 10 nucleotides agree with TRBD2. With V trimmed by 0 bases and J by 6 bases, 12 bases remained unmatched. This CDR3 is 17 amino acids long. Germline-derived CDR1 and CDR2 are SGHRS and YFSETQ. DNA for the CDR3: TGCGCCAGCAGCTTGGGTTCGGGGCTAGCGGGAGTCGGCGAGCAGTACTTC. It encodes CASSLGSGLAGVGEQYF.

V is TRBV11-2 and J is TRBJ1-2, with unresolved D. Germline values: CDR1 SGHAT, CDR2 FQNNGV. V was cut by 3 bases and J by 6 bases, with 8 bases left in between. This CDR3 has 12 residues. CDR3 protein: CASSFRRDGYTF. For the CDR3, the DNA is TGTGCCAGCAGCTTCAGGAGGGATGGCTACACCTTC.